This is a list of T cell receptor beta chains from one sample in a study of cytomegalovirus exposure and HLA in healthy donors. Sequencing used immunoSEQ multiplex PCR; TCRdb keeps in-frame clones, though not all of them. The table lists roughly 190,000 clones, 79% of them singletons. Material: PBMCs. These receptors all stem from a girl between 10 and 17 years old in good health and CMV-seropositive. Both conserved end residues are part of each CDR3. D genes are given only for firm matches. Only part of the rows carry a size: once, few, many, or a class if the clone is expanded.

d_call j_call clone_size v_call cdr3_nt cdr3_aa
NA TRBJ2-5 NA TRBV7-6 TGTGCCAGCAGCTTAGGCGCCGGGGGTCAAGAGACCCAGTACTTC CASSLGAGGQETQYF
TRBD1 TRBJ2-7 NA TRBV6-1 TGTGCCTCCGACCCCAGGGGGCGCGGATACGAGCAGTACTTC CASDPRGRGYEQYF
TRBD1 TRBJ1-6 NA TRBV7-6 TGTGCCAGCAGCTTGGAACAGGGGGTTAATTCACCCCTCCACTTT CASSLEQGVNSPLHF
TRBD2 TRBJ2-3 few TRBV4-1 TGCGCCAGCAGCCAAGATCGCGGGGGGCTCACAGATACGCAGTATTTT CASSQDRGGLTDTQYF
TRBD1 TRBJ2-7 NA TRBV6-5 TGTGCCAGCAGTCCCACAGGGGTCCACGAGCAGTACTTC CASSPTGVHEQYF
NA TRBJ2-7 NA TRBV7-8 TGTGCCAGCAGCTCAATGGGCGGGGGCGGGTACGAGCAGTACTTC CASSSMGGGGYEQYF
TRBD1 TRBJ2-1 NA TRBV6-6 TGTGCCAGCAGTTACGGACAGGGGCCCAATGAGCAGTTCTTC CASSYGQGPNEQFF
NA TRBJ2-7 NA TRBV14 TGTGCCAGCAGCCAAGCTTACGAGCAGTACTTC CASSQAYEQYF
TRBD1 TRBJ1-3 once TRBV9 TGTGCCAGCAGCGTATCAGGGGGCCCTGGAAACACCATATATTTT CASSVSGGPGNTIYF
TRBD1 TRBJ1-6 once TRBV6-1 TGTGCCAGCAGTGGGGGACCGGGACAGGGCTGGCCCCTCCACTTT CASSGGPGQGWPLHF
TRBD1 TRBJ1-3 NA TRBV7-2 TGTGCCAGCAGCTCGACAGGGCTTTCGGGAAACACCATATATTTT CASSSTGLSGNTIYF
TRBD2 TRBJ2-1 NA TRBV30 TGTGCCTGGGGCGGGGGGGCGGGGAATGAGCAGTTCTTC CAWGGGAGNEQFF
NA TRBJ2-7 NA TRBV6-4 TGTGCCAGCAGTGAGCCGGGCGAGCAGTACTTC CASSEPGEQYF
NA TRBJ1-1 NA TRBV5-4 TGTGCCAGCAGCTACTCAGGGGCTTCGGACACTGAAGCTTTCTTT CASSYSGASDTEAFF
NA TRBJ2-3 NA TRBV4-3 TGCGCCAGCAGCCAAGATTTCGCGACAGTCACAGATACGCAGTATTTT CASSQDFATVTDTQYF
NA TRBJ2-1 NA TRBV11-3 TGTGCCAGCAGCCCCCCAGCGGGCAATGAGCAGTTCTTC CASSPPAGNEQFF
TRBD1 TRBJ2-4 NA TRBV19 TGTGCCAGTAGTATAGCATGGAGGGGGGACAGGGGTAGTGGCATTCAGTACTTC CASSIAWRGDRGSGIQYF
TRBD2 TRBJ2-1 NA TRBV6-5 TGTGCCAGCAGCGGGGGGATTAATGAGCAGTTCTTC CASSGGINEQFF
NA TRBJ2-7 NA TRBV5-1 TGCGCCAGCAGCTGGGGTCAAGGAAGGACTAACTCCTACGAGCAGTACTTC CASSWGQGRTNSYEQYF
NA TRBJ2-1 NA TRBV7-2 TGTGCCAGCAGTCCACGGACAACGTACAATGAGCAGTTCTTC CASSPRTTYNEQFF
NA TRBJ2-7 NA TRBV6-1 TGTGCCAGCAGTGCGACGGGGTACGAGCAGTACTTC CASSATGYEQYF
NA TRBJ1-1 NA TRBV4-1 TGCGCCAGCAGCCAGATTGGCATCCCGGTCTCACAGGGAAAAGCTTTCTTT CASSQIGIPVSQGKAFF
NA TRBJ1-5 NA TRBV5-5 TGTGCCAGCAGCCTTGGTTCGGGTAGCAATCAGCCCCAGCATTTT CASSLGSGSNQPQHF
NA TRBJ2-7 NA TRBV13 TGTGCCAGCAGCTCACCGGGGATTCCCTACGAGCAGTACTTC CASSSPGIPYEQYF
NA TRBJ2-1 NA TRBV7-9 TGTGCCAGCAGCTTAGTCGGACCTCCCCAGGGTGAGCAGTTCTTC CASSLVGPPQGEQFF
TRBD2 TRBJ2-3 NA TRBV7-6 TGTGCCAGCAGCTCTCAAAGGACTAGCGGGGGGTACACAGATACGCAGTATTTT CASSSQRTSGGYTDTQYF
NA TRBJ2-5 NA TRBV14 TGTGCCAGCAGCCAACAGGGCCAAGAGACCCAGTACTTC CASSQQGQETQYF
NA TRBJ1-4 NA TRBV6-1 TGTGCCAGCAGTGAACGGGGTAATGAAAAACTGTTTTTT CASSERGNEKLFF
NA TRBJ2-1 NA TRBV14 TGTGCCAGCAGCCAAGAAGACTCCCTAATCTCCTACAATGAGCAGTTCTTC CASSQEDSLISYNEQFF
TRBD2 TRBJ2-5 NA TRBV10-2 TGCGCCAGCAAGGGGACTAGCGGGGGAGCCGTCCGTCGAGAGACCCAGTACTTC CASKGTSGGAVRRETQYF
NA TRBJ1-1 NA TRBV30 TGTGCCTGGAGTGTGCGGGGACCGAACACTGAAGCTTTCTTT CAWSVRGPNTEAFF
TRBD2 TRBJ2-5 few TRBV4-3 TGCGCCAGCAGCCAGGCTATAGCGGGGGCAGGGGAGACCCAGTACTTC CASSQAIAGAGETQYF
NA TRBJ1-1 NA TRBV19 TGTGCCAGTAGCTTTGTTACGGGTGAAGCTTTCTTT CASSFVTGEAFF
NA TRBJ2-2 NA TRBV4-3 TGCGCCAGCAGCCAAACGGGACTTCTAAACACCGGGGAGCTGTTTTTT CASSQTGLLNTGELFF
TRBD1 TRBJ2-2 NA TRBV19 TGTGCCAGTAGTGCGACAGGGATCCCCGGGGAGCTGTTTTTT CASSATGIPGELFF
NA TRBJ2-1 once TRBV2 TGTGCCAGCAGCCCTGACACATACAATGAGCAGTTCTTC CASSPDTYNEQFF
TRBD1 TRBJ2-2 NA TRBV19 TGTGCCAGTAGGAAAGGCCAGGGGGCTACAACCGGGGAGCTGTTTTTT CASRKGQGATTGELFF
TRBD1 TRBJ2-1 NA TRBV18 TGTGCCAGCTCACCCATTCGGACAGGGCAAGTAGTCTATGAGCAGTTCTTC CASSPIRTGQVVYEQFF
NA TRBJ1-2 NA TRBV5-1 TGCGCCAGCAGCTTGGCCGGGCAGGGGAACTATGGCTACACCTTC CASSLAGQGNYGYTF
NA TRBJ2-7 NA TRBV12-2 TGTGCAAGTCGCTTAGCTGGGCCCCCCGGGGGGGACGAGCAGTACTTC CASRLAGPPGGDEQYF